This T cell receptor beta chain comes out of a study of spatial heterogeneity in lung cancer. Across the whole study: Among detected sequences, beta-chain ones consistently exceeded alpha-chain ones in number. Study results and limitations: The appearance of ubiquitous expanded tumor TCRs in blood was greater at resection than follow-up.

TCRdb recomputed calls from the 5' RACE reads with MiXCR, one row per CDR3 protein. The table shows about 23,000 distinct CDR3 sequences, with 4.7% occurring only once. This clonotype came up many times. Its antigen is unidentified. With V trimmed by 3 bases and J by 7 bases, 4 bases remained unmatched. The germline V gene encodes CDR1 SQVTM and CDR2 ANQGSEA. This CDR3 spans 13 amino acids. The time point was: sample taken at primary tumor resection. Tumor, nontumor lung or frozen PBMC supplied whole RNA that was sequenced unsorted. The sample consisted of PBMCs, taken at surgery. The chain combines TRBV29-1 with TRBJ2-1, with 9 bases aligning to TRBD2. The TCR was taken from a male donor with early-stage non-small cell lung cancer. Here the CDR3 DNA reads TGCAGCGTTGATCTTACTAGCGGGAATGAGCAGTTCTTC. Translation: CSVDLTSGNEQFF.